These T cell receptor beta chains were read from a single sample in a study of blood T cells in healthy people across ages. TCRdb ran MiXCR on the 5' RACE reads and lists one entry per CDR3 protein. Of about 1.5 million distinct CDR3 sequences detected, roughly 45% appear once; the ten largest clones hold approximately 7.9%. Sequences were obtained from blood. Receptors originate from a woman under 30 in good health. The conserved cysteine and the conserved F or W are not part of the CDR3 here.

TRBV7-2	TRBJ1-2	ASSLALQVAIYGYT
TRBV20-1	.	SARTSTATYEQY
TRBV12-3/TRBV12-4	TRBJ2-7	ASRMGGRPYEQY
TRBV29-1	TRBJ2-2	SVILPGLARTGELF
TRBV6-5	TRBJ2-2	ASSPGSEHGELF
TRBV28	TRBJ1-1	ASRWTGEAF
TRBV5-1	TRBJ2-3	ASSLPLAGADTQY
TRBV3-1	TRBJ2-1	ASSLGTSGTQPKF
TRBV6-6	TRBJ1-5	ASSRHSGTGDHQPQH
TRBV28	TRBJ1-6	ASTDGGNNSPLH
TRBV18	TRBJ2-1	ASSPSGTSGSQLDNEQF
TRBV29-1	TRBJ2-7	SVASGQVYEQY
TRBV4-1	TRBJ2-1	ASSQYPSGTSTHNEQF
TRBV5-5	TRBJ2-7	ASSTTDRAYEQY
TRBV6-1	TRBJ1-2	ASQTGAYGYT
TRBV3-1	TRBJ2-1	ASSFRLAGNNEQF
TRBV9	TRBJ2-7	ASTSIPQGPSYEQY
TRBV7-2	TRBJ1-4	ASSLNPLTGANEKLF
TRBV24-1	TRBJ2-1	ATSDHGTGGSEQF
TRBV7-9	TRBJ2-3	ASSATGGPDTQY
TRBV12-3/TRBV12-4	TRBJ2-7	ASSLGGGEQY
TRBV5-1	TRBJ2-7	ASSFRGINADEQY
TRBV20-1	TRBJ2-3	SAPRSGLDLETQY
TRBV10-3	TRBJ1-1	AISAGTGYTEAF
TRBV7-8	TRBJ2-7	ASSFAGLVTSYEQY
TRBV6-5	TRBJ2-7	ASSYAGQGVGEQY
TRBV27	TRBJ2-2	ASSLWIAGLNTGELF
TRBV2	TRBJ1-5	ASSLRGTGDQPQH
TRBV7-9	TRBJ1-2	ASSAQGEANYGYT